The sequence of this T cell receptor beta chain was determined in a study of control samples from healthy donors and cancer patients. Generated by immunoSEQ multiplex PCR, the TCRdb table keeps only in-frame clones and is missing some. The table has roughly 370,000 clones, approximately 92% seen once. The CDR3 spans 13 residues. The V end lost 5 bases, the J end lost 10 bases, and 12 bases lay between the germline ends. Looked up from germline, CDR1 is MDHEN and CDR2 is SYDVKM. The rearrangement links TRBV28 to TRBJ1-6; TRBD1 is a possible D gene (6 bases). The TCR sequence derives from a middle-aged man with head and neck cancer. Sequences were obtained from PBMCs. In DNA form, the CDR3 reads TGTGCCAGCAGTACAGGGAATGAATCACCCCTCCACTTT. Translated: CASSTGNESPLHF.